The 7 T cell receptor beta chains below come from one sample, sequenced in a study of blood T cell repertoires in COVID-19 (dated by TCRdb to about 2020). The protocol used for the library was the immunoSEQ multiplex PCR assay. TCRdb retrieved this table from immuneACCESS and kept in-frame rearrangements only. Not all clones are present; in checked studies, unresolved V genes account for under half, and no reason is known for the remainder. The sample table shows approximately 14,000 clones, and around 78% are seen once. The top ten clonotypes cover about 18% of the sample. Sequencing was performed on peripheral blood. These receptors all come from a man aged 35 to 55 with active or convalescent COVID-19.

The V and J genes are TRBV11-3 and TRBJ2-1; D not resolved. Trimming removed 5 bases from V and 7 bases from J, with 12 bases in between. Germline lookup yields CDR1 SGHNT and CDR2 YENEEA. This CDR3 spans 13 amino acids. The CDR3 DNA is TGTGCCAGCAGCCCCTTACGGAGTAATGAGCAGTTCTTC. Translating gives CASSPLRSNEQFF.

The rearrangement joins TRBV7-2 to TRBJ1-2; TRBD1 is a possible D gene (5 bases). CDR1 is SGHTA and CDR2 is FQGNSA in the germline V gene. The V end was cut by 6 bases, the J end by 2 bases, with 19 bases between. The CDR3 extends over 16 amino acids. CDR3 sequence: CASRSPGRGANYGYTF. The CDR3 DNA follows: TGTGCCAGCAGATCTCCCGGGCGCGGGGCCAACTATGGCTACACCTTC.

This clone appeared once. The chain links TRBV7-6 to TRBJ1-4, with TRBD1 as a possible D gene (6 bases). CDR3 length equals 14 residues. Germline values: CDR1 SGHVS, CDR2 FNYEAQ. The V gene lost 5 bases and the J gene lost 7 bases, with 14 bases spanning the gap. The CDR3 loop reads CASSPGQIFEKLFF. The CDR3 bases are TGTGCCAGCAGCCCCGGACAGATATTTGAAAAACTGTTTTTT.

The chain recombines TRBV7-9 with TRBJ2-3; 7 nucleotides line up with TRBD1. With 1 base clipped from V and 4 bases from J, the junction kept 5 bases outside the gene matches. The CDR3 runs to 15 residues. The V gene's germline CDR1 is SEHNR and CDR2 FQNEAQ (reference sequence). Here the CDR3 DNA reads TGTGCCAGCAGCTTAGGGACAGGCAGCTCAGATACGCAGTATTTT. Translated: CASSLGTGSSDTQYF.

The genes are TRBV6-5 and TRBJ2-2; 9 bases map to TRBD1. V gave up 5 bases and J gave up 5 bases; unmatched junction bases: 6. The germline CDR1 and CDR2 sequences are MNHEY and SVGAGI. The CDR3 has 15 residues. The CDR3 protein is CASSPGQGPTGELFF. CDR3 DNA: TGTGCCAGCAGTCCGGGACAGGGTCCGACCGGGGAGCTGTTTTTT.

The V and J genes are TRBV10-1 and TRBJ1-2, with D perhaps matching TRBD1 (6 bases). Germline V gene lookup returns CDR1 WNHNN and CDR2 SYGVQD (reference sequence). Trimming removed 3 bases at V and 4 bases at J, with 9 bases between. The CDR3 loop spans 13 amino acids. CDR3 region: CASSETGTYGYTF. The DNA of the CDR3 is TGCGCCAGCAGTGAAACAGGGACCTATGGCTACACCTTC.

The V gene is TRBV5-6, the J gene TRBJ2-2, with D perhaps matching TRBD2 (6 bases). The CDR3 is 15 amino acids. V was pared by 0 bases and J by 2 bases, with 8 bases between. Germline lookup yields CDR1 SGHDT and CDR2 YYEEEE. This CDR3 reads CASSLVGTNTGELFF. The DNA of the CDR3 is TGTGCCAGCAGCTTGGTAGGGACTAACACCGGGGAGCTGTTTTTT.